This record concerns one T cell receptor (beta chain) sequence. These data come from a study of blood T cell repertoires in COVID-19. Study-level information: COVID-19 samples, acute and convalescent, were from the United States, Italy and Spain. Sample material is recorded as cDNA or gDNA derived from T cells, B-cell-depleted T cells, or PBMCs.

During active infection, Seattle patients enrolled and were then monitored through disease. In the source study's methods: Amplification of reference gene primers provided the estimated nucleated cell counts. The method was immunoSEQ multiplex PCR; TCRdb's version includes in-frame clones alone and lacks a portion of them. V, J and clone size reflect that table, while D and trimming were determined from the DNA. The sample yields 100,000 to 150,000 clones, 75% to 90% seen once. The sample was peripheral blood. The sequence was collected from a man aged 60 to 69 with COVID-19, enrolled during active disease.

DNA for the CDR3: TGCAGCGTCGGGGGGGCCCGCGAGCAGTACTTC. Translation: CSVGGAREQYF. The rearrangement links TRBV29-1 to TRBJ2-7; TRBD2 matches 8 bases. The CDR3 is 11 residues long. V lost 6 bases, J lost 6 bases, and 4 bases stayed unmatched. From germline, CDR1 is SQVTM and CDR2 ANQGSEA.